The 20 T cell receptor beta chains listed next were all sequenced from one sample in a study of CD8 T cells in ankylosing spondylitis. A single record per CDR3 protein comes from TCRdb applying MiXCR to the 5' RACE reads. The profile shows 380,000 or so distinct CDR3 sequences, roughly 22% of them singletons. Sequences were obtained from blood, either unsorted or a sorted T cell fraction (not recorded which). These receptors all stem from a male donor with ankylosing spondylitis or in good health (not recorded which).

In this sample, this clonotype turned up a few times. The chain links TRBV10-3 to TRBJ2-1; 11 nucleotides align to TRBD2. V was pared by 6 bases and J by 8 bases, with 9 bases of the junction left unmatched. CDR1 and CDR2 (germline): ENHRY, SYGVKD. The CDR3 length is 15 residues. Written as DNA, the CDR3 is TGTGCCATCAGCCGTAGCGGGGGGGCCTATGATGAGCAGTTCTTC. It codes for CAISRSGGAYDEQFF.

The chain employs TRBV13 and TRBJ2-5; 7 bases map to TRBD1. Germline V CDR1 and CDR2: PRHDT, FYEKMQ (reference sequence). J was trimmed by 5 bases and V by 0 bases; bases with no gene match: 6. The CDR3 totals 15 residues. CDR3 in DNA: TGTGCCAGCAGCTTAGGGTTCGGCAGGGGGGAGACCCAGTACTTC. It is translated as CASSLGFGRGETQYF.

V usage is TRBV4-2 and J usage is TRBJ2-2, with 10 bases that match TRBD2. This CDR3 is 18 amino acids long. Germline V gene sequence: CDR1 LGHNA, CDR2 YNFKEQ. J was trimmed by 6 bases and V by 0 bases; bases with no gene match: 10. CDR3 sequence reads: CASSQDWSSGGFAGELFF. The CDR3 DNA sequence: TGTGCCAGCAGCCAAGATTGGAGTAGCGGGGGGTTCGCCGGGGAGCTGTTTTTT.

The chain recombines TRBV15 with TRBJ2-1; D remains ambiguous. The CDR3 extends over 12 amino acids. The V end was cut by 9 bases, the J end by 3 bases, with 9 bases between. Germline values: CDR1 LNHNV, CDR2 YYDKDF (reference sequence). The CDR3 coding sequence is TGTGCCACTGGATCCCGCTACAATGAGCAGTTCTTC. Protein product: CATGSRYNEQFF.

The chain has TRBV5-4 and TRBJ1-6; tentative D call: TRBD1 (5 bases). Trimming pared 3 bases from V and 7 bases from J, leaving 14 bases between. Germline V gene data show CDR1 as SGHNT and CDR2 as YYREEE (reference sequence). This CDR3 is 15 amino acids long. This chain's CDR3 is CASSSGRDANSPLHF. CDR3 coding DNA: TGTGCCAGCAGCTCTGGAAGGGACGCCAATTCACCCCTCCACTTT.

The CDR3 loop is CASGYRGRSGDTEAFF. The CDR3, as DNA: TGTGCCAGCGGTTACAGGGGGCGGTCTGGGGACACTGAAGCTTTCTTT. The rearrangement links TRBV12-3 or TRBV12-4 to TRBJ1-1; 9 positions agree with TRBD1. This CDR3 region has 16 residues. V was pared by 8 bases and J by 3 bases, with 13 bases of the junction left unmatched.

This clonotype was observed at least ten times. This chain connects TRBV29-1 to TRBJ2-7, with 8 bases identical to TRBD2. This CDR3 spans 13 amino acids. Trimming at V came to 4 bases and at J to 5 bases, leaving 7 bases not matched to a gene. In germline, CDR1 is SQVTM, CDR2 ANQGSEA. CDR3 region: CSVVPGGGNEQYF. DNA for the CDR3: TGCAGCGTTGTACCGGGGGGGGGCAACGAGCAGTACTTC.

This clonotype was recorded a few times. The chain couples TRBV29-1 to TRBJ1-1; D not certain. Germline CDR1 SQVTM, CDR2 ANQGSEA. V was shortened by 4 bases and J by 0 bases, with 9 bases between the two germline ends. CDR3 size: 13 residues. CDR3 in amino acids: CSVAAGVNTEAFF. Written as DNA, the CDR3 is TGCAGCGTTGCAGCAGGAGTGAACACTGAAGCTTTCTTT.

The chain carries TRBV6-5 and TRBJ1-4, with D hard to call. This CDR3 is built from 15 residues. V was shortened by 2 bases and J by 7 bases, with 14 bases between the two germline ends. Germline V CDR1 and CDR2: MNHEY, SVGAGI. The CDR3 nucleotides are TGTGCCAGCAGTTACCTTGGGAGGAGCAGTGAAAAACTGTTTTTT. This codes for CASSYLGRSSEKLFF.

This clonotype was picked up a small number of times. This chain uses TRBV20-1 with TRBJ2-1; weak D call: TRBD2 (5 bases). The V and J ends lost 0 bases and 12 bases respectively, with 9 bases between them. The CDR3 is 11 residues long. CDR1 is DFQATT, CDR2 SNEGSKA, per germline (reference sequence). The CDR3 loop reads CSARESRGQFF. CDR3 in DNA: TGCAGTGCTAGAGAGTCCCGGGGGCAGTTCTTC.

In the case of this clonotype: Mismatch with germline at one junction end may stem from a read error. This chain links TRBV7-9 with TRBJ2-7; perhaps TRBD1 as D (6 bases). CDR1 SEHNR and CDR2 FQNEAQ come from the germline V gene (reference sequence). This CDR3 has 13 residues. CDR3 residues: CASSRTDSFEQYF. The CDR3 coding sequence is TGTGCCAGCAGCCGGACAGACTCCTTCGAGCAGTACTTC. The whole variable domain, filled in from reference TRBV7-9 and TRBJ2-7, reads DTGVSQNPRHKITKRGQNVTFRCDPISEHNRLYWYRQTLGQGPEFLTYFQNEAQLEKSRLLSDRFSAERPKGSFSTLEIQRTEQGDSAMYLCASSRTDSFEQYFGPGTRLTVT.

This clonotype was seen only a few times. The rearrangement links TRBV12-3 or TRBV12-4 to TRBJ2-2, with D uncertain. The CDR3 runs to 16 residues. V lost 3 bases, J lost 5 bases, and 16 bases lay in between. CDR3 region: CASSFHPGPTTGELFF. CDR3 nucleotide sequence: TGTGCCAGCAGTTTCCACCCTGGACCGACTACCGGGGAGCTGTTTTTT.

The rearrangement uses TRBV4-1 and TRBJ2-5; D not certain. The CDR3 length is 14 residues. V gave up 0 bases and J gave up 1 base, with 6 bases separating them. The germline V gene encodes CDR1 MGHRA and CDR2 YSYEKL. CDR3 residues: CASSQDDGQETQYF. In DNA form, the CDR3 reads TGCGCCAGCAGCCAAGATGACGGCCAAGAGACCCAGTACTTC.

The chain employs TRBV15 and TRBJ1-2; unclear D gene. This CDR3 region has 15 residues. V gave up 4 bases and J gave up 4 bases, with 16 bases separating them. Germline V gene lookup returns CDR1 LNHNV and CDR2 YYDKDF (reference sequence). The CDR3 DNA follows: TGTGCCACCAGCAAGGAACACCAGGCTATCTATGGCTACACCTTC. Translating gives CATSKEHQAIYGYTF.

The DNA of the CDR3 is TGCAGCGCGGTACAATCGTATGGCTACACCTTC. This sequence encodes CSAVQSYGYTF. The V and J genes are TRBV29-1 and TRBJ1-2; D ambiguous. Looked up from germline, CDR1 is SQVTM and CDR2 is ANQGSEA. V was cut by 7 bases and J by 5 bases, with 11 bases left in between. This CDR3 is built from 11 residues.

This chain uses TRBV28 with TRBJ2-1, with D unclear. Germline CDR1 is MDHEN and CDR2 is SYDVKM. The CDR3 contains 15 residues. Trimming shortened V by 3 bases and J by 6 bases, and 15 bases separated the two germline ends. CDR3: CASSFRGKVFNEQFF. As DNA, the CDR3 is TGTGCCAGCAGTTTTAGAGGCAAGGTGTTCAATGAGCAGTTCTTC.

The CDR3 here is CASSLNLATDTYEQYF. The CDR3 DNA sequence: TGTGCCAGCAGCTTGAATCTAGCCACCGACACCTACGAGCAGTACTTC. The chain has TRBV7-9 and TRBJ2-7; D perhaps matches TRBD2 (5 bases). V shed 3 bases and J shed 2 bases, with 17 bases lying between them. The CDR3 has 16 residues. Germline V gene data show CDR1 as SEHNR and CDR2 as FQNEAQ (reference sequence).

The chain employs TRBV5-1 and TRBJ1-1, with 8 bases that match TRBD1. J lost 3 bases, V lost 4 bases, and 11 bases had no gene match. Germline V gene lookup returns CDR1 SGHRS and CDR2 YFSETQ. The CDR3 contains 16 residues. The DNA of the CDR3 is TGCGCCAGCAGCGTTGCAGGGGGCGTTGGGCACACTGAAGCTTTCTTT. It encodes CASSVAGGVGHTEAFF. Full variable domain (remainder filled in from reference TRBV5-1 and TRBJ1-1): KAGVTQTPRYLIKTRGQQVTLSCSPISGHRSVSWYQQTPGQGLQFLFEYFSETQRNKGNFPGRFSGRQFSNSRSEMNVSTLELGDSALYLCASSVAGGVGHTEAFFGQGTRLTVV.

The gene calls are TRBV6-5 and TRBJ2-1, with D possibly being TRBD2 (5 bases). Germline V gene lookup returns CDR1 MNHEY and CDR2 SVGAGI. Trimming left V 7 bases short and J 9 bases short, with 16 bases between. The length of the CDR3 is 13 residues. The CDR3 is CASIWGEGFEQFF. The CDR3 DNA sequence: TGTGCCAGCATTTGGGGAGAGGGCTTTGAGCAGTTCTTC.

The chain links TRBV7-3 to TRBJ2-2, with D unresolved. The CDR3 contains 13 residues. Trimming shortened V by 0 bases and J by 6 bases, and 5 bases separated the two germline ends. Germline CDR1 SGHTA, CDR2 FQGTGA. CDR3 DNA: TGTGCCAGCAGCTTAACAGTCTCCGGGGAGCTGTTTTTT. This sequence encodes CASSLTVSGELFF.